This T cell receptor beta chain was recorded in a study of T cell responses to AZD1222 COVID-19 vaccine. Regarding the study as a whole: Vaccine-associated CD4 TCRs spanned spike, dominant at 160-218 and 743-854. Repertoires were obtained only post-peak T cell response. It should be noted that donors were predominantly white British and more often female, and clonal diversity was possibly underestimated.

The CDR3 runs 17 residues. The V gene end was trimmed by 2 bases and the J gene end by 2 bases; junction bases not matched to a gene: 9. Germline values: CDR1 SGHRS, CDR2 YFSETQ. Repertoires were generated with immunoSEQ multiplex PCR, while TCRdb's copy carries only in-frame clones and drops some. This table holds about 120,000 clones, 88% found once. On this clone: Antigen unknown.

V and J are TRBV5-1 and TRBJ2-2; TRBD2 matches at 7 bases. The starting material was peripheral blood, obtained on day 0 of AZD1222 vaccination. The TCR was taken from an adult in good health. The CDR3 nucleotides are TGCGCCAGCAGCTTTGCAGCCGGGGGGTCAAACACCGGGGAGCTGTTTTTT. Translation gives CASSFAAGGSNTGELFF.